The 10 T cell receptor beta chains below were found in one sample sequenced in a study of shared clonotypes between healthy human individuals. The table came from immunoSEQ multiplex PCR; TCRdb's copy has only in-frame clones and leaves some out. Counted here are roughly 1.5 million clones, approximately 98% occurring once; the ten biggest clones make up 0.45%. The source material was naive CD4+ T cells sorted from blood. Subset defined: CD45RA+ positively selected. The receptors come from a man aged 25-45 years in good health.

In DNA, the CDR3 is TGTGCCAGCAGCTTGAGAGGGAGAGGGGCAGATACGCAGTATTTT. This encodes CASSLRGRGADTQYF. This rearrangement joins TRBV5-6 to TRBJ2-3; D may correspond to TRBD1 or TRBD2 (5 bases each). The germline V and J ends were trimmed by 1 base and 4 bases, with 13 bases remaining between them. Germline V CDR1 and CDR2: SGHDT, YYEEEE. This CDR3 region has 15 residues. Full variable domain (missing parts from reference TRBV5-6 and TRBJ2-3): DAGVTQSPTHLIKTRGQQVTLRCSPKSGHDTVSWYQQALGQGPQFIFQYYEEEERQRGNFPDRFSGHQFPNYSSELNVNALLLGDSALYLCASSLRGRGADTQYFGPGTRLTVL.

The gene calls are TRBV25-1 and TRBJ2-3; the D gene is possibly TRBD1 (5 bases). This CDR3 has 14 residues. The V gene lost 2 bases and the J gene lost 5 bases, with 11 bases spanning the gap. Per germline, CDR1 MGHDK and CDR2 SYGVNS. The CDR3 sequence: CASSEPGMRDTQYF. CDR3 DNA: TGTGCCAGCAGTGAACCAGGGATGCGAGATACGCAGTATTTT.

This sequence joins TRBV10-2 and TRBJ2-5; 10 nucleotides line up with TRBD2. CDR3 length: 14 amino acids. V trimming: 10 bases; J trimming: 3 bases; junction bases outside the gene matches: 8. Per germline, CDR1 WSHSY and CDR2 SAAADI. The CDR3 here is CATPIGLAEETQYF. The DNA of the CDR3 is TGCGCCACACCAATAGGACTAGCGGAAGAGACCCAGTACTTC.

This chain joins TRBV5-5 and TRBJ1-4, with D possibly TRBD1 on 5 matching bases. The CDR3 spans 15 residues. Germline CDR1 reads SGHKS; CDR2 reads YYEKEE (reference sequence). V was cut by 1 base and J by 8 bases, with 15 bases left in between. Here the CDR3 reads CASSLKGPNLEKLFF. The CDR3 DNA follows: TGTGCCAGCAGCTTGAAGGGACCCAACTTGGAAAAACTGTTTTTT.

This chain links TRBV28 with TRBJ2-1; 15 bases are a match to TRBD2. Trimming took 11 bases from V and 6 from J; bases not matched to a gene: 17. This CDR3 has 18 amino acids. Germline V lookup: CDR1 MDHEN, CDR2 SYDVKM. The chain's CDR3 is CAARTSGRALFTANEQFF. CDR3 nucleotides: TGTGCCGCTAGGACTAGCGGGAGGGCCTTGTTCACCGCCAATGAGCAGTTCTTC.

To note about this clone: Other nucleotide sequences in the sample specify the same CDR3. This chain uses TRBV9 with TRBJ2-7; D call uncertain. V gave up 0 bases and J gave up 2 bases, with 6 bases separating them. This CDR3 has 13 amino acids. Germline V gene lookup returns CDR1 SGDLS and CDR2 YYNGEE. CDR3 sequence (DNA): TGTGCCAGCAGCGTAGGCGGCACCTACGAGCAGTACTTC. Translated: CASSVGGTYEQYF.

This clone was picked up one time. V usage is TRBV4-1 and J usage is TRBJ2-7; D is undetermined. The CDR3 runs 13 residues. Trimming took 1 base from V and 7 from J, leaving 11 bases between them. Germline V gives CDR1 MGHRA, CDR2 YSYEKL. The CDR3 is CASSQVVLEEQYF. The DNA for the CDR3 is TGCGCCAGCAGCCAAGTAGTACTGGAGGAGCAGTACTTC.

CDR3 in amino acids: CASSSMDSGGTDTQYF. The CDR3 DNA is TGCGCCAGCAGCTCCATGGATAGCGGAGGCACAGATACGCAGTATTTT. The chain is built from TRBV5-1 and TRBJ2-3; D perhaps matches TRBD2 (6 bases). CDR1 is SGHRS, CDR2 YFSETQ, per germline. V shed 3 bases and J shed 1 base, with 15 bases lying between them. This CDR3 region has 16 residues.

The genes are TRBV7-9 and TRBJ1-1; D is undetermined. V lost 2 bases and J 6 bases, leaving 10 bases between the germline ends. This CDR3 has 13 amino acids. From germline, CDR1 is SEHNR and CDR2 FQNEAQ (reference sequence). In nucleotides, the CDR3 is TGTGCCAGCAGCTTAACAACCGGTCCTGAAGCTTTCTTT. Residues: CASSLTTGPEAFF.

The J gene is TRBJ1-1, the V gene TRBV4-1; D is undetermined. This CDR3 contains 14 residues. Germline values: CDR1 MGHRA, CDR2 YSYEKL. Trimming shortened V by 1 base and J by 12 bases, and 18 bases separated the two germline ends. In nucleotides, the CDR3 is TGCGCCAGCAGCCAAGGGCCGGCCGTTCGGGCGACTTTCTTT. It encodes CASSQGPAVRATFF.